The 26 T cell receptor beta chains below were found in one sample sequenced in a study of blood T cell repertoires in COVID-19. Produced via immunoSEQ multiplex PCR; TCRdb's table is partial and in-frame only. The table lists 110,000 to 150,000 clones, under 90% of them singletons. Sequencing was performed on peripheral blood. The receptors shown here come from a man aged 70 or older who had recovered from COVID-19.

As to this clone: The same CDR3 arises from other DNA sequences in this sample as well. The chain joins TRBV6-2 or TRBV6-3 to TRBJ1-2; 7 nucleotides match TRBD1. With 5 bases clipped from V and 0 bases from J, the junction kept 3 bases outside the gene matches. CDR1 and CDR2 (germline): MNHEY, SVGEGT. This CDR3 region has 14 residues. The CDR3 bases are TGTGCCAGCAGTCCCGGGACAGCTAACTATGGCTACACCTTC. Amino acids: CASSPGTANYGYTF.

The chain combines TRBV3-1 (or the pseudogene TRBV3-2) with TRBJ2-3; 7 positions match TRBD2. The CDR3 contains 15 residues. Trimming took 0 bases from V and 4 from J; bases not matched to a gene: 4. Germline CDR1 and CDR2: LGHDT and YNNKEL (reference sequence). The CDR3 DNA is TGTGCCAGCAGCCAAGAAGGACGGGGGGCAGATACGCAGTATTTT. This sequence encodes CASSQEGRGADTQYF.

This clone is a singleton in its sample. This chain uses TRBV2 with TRBJ2-7; D gene unclear. The germline V gene has CDR1 SNHLY and CDR2 FYNNEI. The V end was cut by 7 bases, the J end by 4 bases, with 5 bases between. This CDR3 spans 10 amino acids. The CDR3 DNA is TGTGCCAGCAACGGTTACGAGCAGTACTTC. The encoded protein is CASNGYEQYF.

The chain combines TRBV4-3 with TRBJ1-2; 9 bases line up with TRBD1. The CDR3 extends over 15 amino acids. CDR1 is LGHNA, CDR2 YSLEER, per germline. The ends lost 5 bases at V and 3 bases at J; junction bases unmatched: 7. The CDR3 DNA is TGCGCCAGCAGCTTCACAGGGGGCGACGACTATGGCTACACCTTC. Translated: CASSFTGGDDYGYTF.

The V gene is TRBV25-1, the J gene TRBJ1-2; weak D call: TRBD1 (5 bases). The CDR3 has 13 amino acids. In germline, CDR1 is MGHDK, CDR2 SYGVNS. Trimming shortened V by 4 bases and J by 4 bases, and 10 bases separated the two germline ends. The chain's CDR3 is CASSAGLAYGYTF. The CDR3 DNA sequence: TGTGCCAGCAGTGCAGGGTTGGCCTATGGCTACACCTTC.

The chain is built from TRBV7-9 and TRBJ2-7; D possibly corresponds to TRBD2 (5 bases). Germline CDR1 SEHNR, CDR2 FQNEAQ (reference sequence). V lost 7 bases and J 1 base, leaving 11 bases between the germline ends. The CDR3 has 13 amino acids. Here the CDR3 reads CASNLLVSYEQYF. The CDR3 DNA reads as TGTGCCAGCAACCTACTAGTTTCCTACGAGCAGTACTTC.

V is TRBV7-3 and J is TRBJ2-3; D uncertain. V dropped 5 bases and J dropped 2 bases, with 8 bases sitting between them. The CDR3 totals 13 residues. Looked up from germline, CDR1 is SGHTA and CDR2 is FQGTGA. In DNA form, the CDR3 reads TGTGCCAGCAGCGATAGATACACAGATACGCAGTATTTT. Protein product: CASSDRYTDTQYF.

The rearrangement joins TRBV2 to TRBJ2-1; D not resolved. CDR1 SNHLY and CDR2 FYNNEI come from the germline V gene. V dropped 1 base and J dropped 5 bases, with 12 bases sitting between them. CDR3 size: 15 residues. CDR3 sequence (DNA): TGTGCCAGCAGTGAAGGGCAGGATTATCACAATGAGCAGTTCTTC. Its translation: CASSEGQDYHNEQFF.

The chain uses TRBV5-4 and TRBJ1-2; D not certain. Trimming shortened V by 7 bases and J by 6 bases, and 19 bases separated the two germline ends. The CDR3 extends over 14 amino acids. Germline values: CDR1 SGHNT, CDR2 YYREEE (reference sequence). This CDR3 reads CASLVGGQSDGYTF. The CDR3 coding sequence is TGTGCCAGCCTAGTTGGAGGGCAAAGTGATGGCTACACCTTC.

The gene calls are TRBV5-1 and TRBJ2-2; 7 nucleotides match TRBD2. After removal of 0 bases from V and 1 base from J, the junction contained 0 bases not matched to a gene. This CDR3 has 15 amino acids. Germline CDR1 SGHRS, CDR2 YFSETQ. The CDR3 DNA reads TGCGCCAGCAGCTTGGGGACTAGGAACACCGGGGAGCTGTTTTTT. This translates into CASSLGTRNTGELFF.

For the CDR3, the DNA is TGTGCCAGCAGTGGCGGGCTGACTTACGAGCAGTACTTC. Protein product: CASSGGLTYEQYF. The V call is TRBV6-6, the J call TRBJ2-7, with D perhaps TRBD2 (5 bases). The CDR3 runs 13 residues. Trimming pared 5 bases from V and 4 bases from J, leaving 12 bases between. Germline assignment: CDR1 MNHNY and CDR2 SVGAGI (reference sequence).

On this clone: The junction departs from germline at one end; a sequencing error may be responsible. The chain carries TRBV30 and TRBJ2-7; 7 bases align to TRBD1. CDR3 length equals 13 residues. Per germline, CDR1 GTSNPN and CDR2 SVGIG (reference sequence). CDR3 bases: TGTGCCTGGAGGGCCAGCACTCGGACAGGACAAACCTTC. This codes for CAWRASTRTGQTF.

This rearrangement joins TRBV1 to TRBJ2-7; TRBD1 is the table's D call, not checked against the DNA. TRBV1 constitutes a pseudogene. The CDR3 totals 14 residues. The CDR3 protein is CTSSQVRTGYEQYF. The CDR3, as DNA: TGCACCAGCAGCCAAGTCCGGACAGGCTACGAGCAGTACTTC.

The genes are TRBV10-2 and TRBJ2-3; D might be TRBD1 (6 bases). The germline V gene encodes CDR1 WSHSY and CDR2 SAAADI. The CDR3 is 14 residues long. Trimming took off 4 bases at V and 4 bases at J, with 12 bases between the two ends. The CDR3 nucleotides are TGCGCCAGCAGTGTGGCAGGGGCTCCAGATACGCAGTATTTT. Amino acid sequence: CASSVAGAPDTQYF.

V is TRBV5-6 and J is TRBJ1-6, with 9 bases matching TRBD1. CDR3 length: 16 amino acids. The germline CDR1 and CDR2 sequences are SGHDT and YYEEEE. With V trimmed by 4 bases and J by 10 bases, 12 bases remained unmatched. DNA of the CDR3: TGTGCCAGCAGCCTTGGGTGGACAGGGGCTGGCTCACCCCTCCACTTT. Encoded protein: CASSLGWTGAGSPLHF.

The chain links TRBV7-2 to TRBJ1-2; 10 bases are a match to TRBD1. CDR3 size: 16 residues. V lost 4 bases, J lost 5 bases, and 10 bases stayed unmatched. Per germline, CDR1 SGHTA and CDR2 FQGNSA. The CDR3 DNA reads as TGTGCCAGCAGCTACTCCTTGACAGGGGGCCGGTATGGCTACACCTTC. This gives the protein CASSYSLTGGRYGYTF.

This chain uses TRBV10-3 with TRBJ2-1; 8 bases map to TRBD1. The germline CDR1 and CDR2 sequences are ENHRY and SYGVKD. This CDR3 region has 18 residues. J gave up 4 bases and V 10 bases, and 21 bases lay outside the gene matches. The CDR3, as DNA: TGTGCCACCTATGAACCACCCCCGGCAGGGGGCTTATACAATGAGCAGTTCTTC. Translated, it gives CATYEPPPAGGLYNEQFF.

The chain is built from TRBV5-6 and TRBJ1-5; D not certain. This CDR3 has 13 amino acids. Trimming removed 1 base at V and 4 bases at J, with 6 bases between. CDR1 and CDR2 (germline): SGHDT, YYEEEE. The CDR3 spells CASSLSGNQPQHF. CDR3 coding DNA: TGTGCCAGCAGCTTGTCGGGTAATCAGCCCCAGCATTTT.

This clone was recorded once. The J gene is TRBJ2-7, the V gene TRBV10-3, with a tentative D call TRBD2 (6 bases). V lost 0 bases and J lost 3, with 12 bases in between. The germline gives CDR1 ENHRY, CDR2 SYGVKD. The CDR3 sequence is 15 residues long. DNA of the CDR3: TGTGCCATCAGTGAGTCGTACGGGAGTAGCTACGAGCAGTACTTC. The encoded protein is CAISESYGSSYEQYF.

The chain's CDR3 is CASSLGPRLAGGSYEQYF. The CDR3, as DNA: TGTGCCAGCAGCTTAGGCCCACGACTAGCGGGAGGCTCCTACGAGCAGTACTTC. V usage is TRBV7-6 and J usage is TRBJ2-7; 13 bases are shared with TRBD2. This CDR3 comprises 18 residues. V shed 1 base, J shed 0 bases, and the junction held 6 bases outside the gene matches. Germline values: CDR1 SGHVS, CDR2 FNYEAQ.

This chain joins TRBV7-9 and TRBJ1-1; D call uncertain. The V and J ends lost 5 bases and 5 bases respectively, with 15 bases between them. The CDR3 is 14 residues long. Germline CDR1 reads SEHNR; CDR2 reads FQNEAQ (reference sequence). CDR3 amino acids: CASSPAPVWTEAFF. The CDR3, as DNA: TGTGCCAGCAGCCCCGCACCGGTTTGGACTGAAGCTTTCTTT.

The chain employs TRBV9 and TRBJ2-7; 8 bases align to TRBD2. In germline, CDR1 is SGDLS, CDR2 YYNGEE. V gave up 1 base and J gave up 3 bases; unmatched junction bases: 6. CDR3 length: 15 amino acids. DNA for the CDR3: TGTGCCAGCAGCGTAACTACCGGGACTAGCTACGAGCAGTACTTC. The encoded protein is CASSVTTGTSYEQYF.

J is TRBJ2-7 and V is TRBV24-1; TRBD1 matches at 10 bases. V lost 4 bases and J lost 13; bases outside the gene matches: 12. The CDR3 extends over 14 amino acids. Germline V CDR1 and CDR2: KGHDR, SFDVKD. The CDR3: CATSERGQGSLRYF. DNA for the CDR3: TGTGCCACCAGTGAACGGGGACAGGGGTCCCTCCGATACTTC.

This clone appeared a few times. The rearrangement joins TRBV19 to TRBJ2-2; D is ambiguous. This CDR3 has 11 residues. Germline V gene data show CDR1 as LNHDA and CDR2 as SQIVND (reference sequence). V dropped 9 bases and J dropped 7 bases, with 9 bases sitting between them. This CDR3 is CASRFGGELFF. The CDR3 coding sequence is TGTGCCAGCCGATTCGGCGGGGAGCTGTTTTTT.

This clone showed up just once. This chain links TRBV6-4 with TRBJ1-1; 8 bases line up with TRBD1. The V and J ends lost 6 bases and 2 bases, in that order; junction bases with no gene match: 5. The CDR3 runs 14 residues. Germline V gives CDR1 MRHNA, CDR2 SNTAGT. As DNA, the CDR3 is TGTGCCAGCAGAACGACAGGGGTAAACACTGAAGCTTTCTTT. The encoded protein is CASRTTGVNTEAFF.

This clone has more than one count but fewer than ten. The rearrangement uses TRBV7-3 and TRBJ2-1; D perhaps matches TRBD2 (6 bases). This CDR3 is built from 13 residues. Trimming stripped 3 bases from V and 7 bases from J, with 10 bases between. Germline values: CDR1 SGHTA, CDR2 FQGTGA. For the CDR3, the DNA is TGTGCCAGCAGCTTGCTAGCGAGTAATGAGCAGTTCTTC. Translating gives CASSLLASNEQFF.